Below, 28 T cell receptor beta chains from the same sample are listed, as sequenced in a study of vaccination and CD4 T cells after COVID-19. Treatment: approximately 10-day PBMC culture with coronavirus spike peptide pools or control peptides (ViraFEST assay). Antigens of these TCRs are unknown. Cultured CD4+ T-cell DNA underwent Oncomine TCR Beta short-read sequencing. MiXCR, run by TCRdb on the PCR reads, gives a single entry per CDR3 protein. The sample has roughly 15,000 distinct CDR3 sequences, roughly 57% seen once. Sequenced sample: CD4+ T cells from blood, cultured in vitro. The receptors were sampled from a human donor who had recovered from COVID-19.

CDR3: CATSNRDRGWVEDTQYF. As DNA, the CDR3 is TGTGCCACCAGTAACCGGGACAGGGGATGGGTTGAAGATACGCAGTATTTT. The chain recombines TRBV24-1 with TRBJ2-3; 10 bases match TRBD1. This CDR3 spans 17 amino acids. CDR1 is KGHDR and CDR2 is SFDVKD in the germline V gene. The trim removed 6 bases at V and 5 bases at J, leaving 13 bases unmatched.

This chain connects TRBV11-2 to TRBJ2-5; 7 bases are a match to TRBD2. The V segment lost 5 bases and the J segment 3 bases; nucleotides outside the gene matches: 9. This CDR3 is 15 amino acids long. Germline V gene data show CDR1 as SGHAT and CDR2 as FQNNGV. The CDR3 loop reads CASSPTGTTKETQYF. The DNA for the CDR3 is TGTGCCAGCAGCCCTACCGGGACTACAAAAGAGACCCAGTACTTC.

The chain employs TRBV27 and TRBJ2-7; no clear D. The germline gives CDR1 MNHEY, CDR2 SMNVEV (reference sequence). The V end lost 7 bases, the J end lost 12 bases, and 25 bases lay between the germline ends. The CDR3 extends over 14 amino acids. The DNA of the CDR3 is TGTGCCAGCATTTCTTCGGACCTACCCTGGAAAGCGTACTTC. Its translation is CASISSDLPWKAYF.

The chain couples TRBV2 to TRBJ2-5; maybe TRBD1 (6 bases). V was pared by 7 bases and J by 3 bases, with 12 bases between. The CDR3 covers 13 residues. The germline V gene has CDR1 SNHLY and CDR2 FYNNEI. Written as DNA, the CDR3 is TGTGCCAGCACAGAACAGGGCGAAGAGACCCAGTACTTC. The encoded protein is CASTEQGEETQYF.

DNA for the CDR3: TGTGCCAGCAGTTTAGTCGGGGGTGGGACTGAAGCTTTCTTT. It specifies CASSLVGGGTEAFF. V usage is TRBV12-3 or TRBV12-4 and J usage is TRBJ1-1; D is possibly TRBD1 (5 bases). V was pared by 1 base and J by 5 bases, with 11 bases between. This CDR3 is built from 14 residues.

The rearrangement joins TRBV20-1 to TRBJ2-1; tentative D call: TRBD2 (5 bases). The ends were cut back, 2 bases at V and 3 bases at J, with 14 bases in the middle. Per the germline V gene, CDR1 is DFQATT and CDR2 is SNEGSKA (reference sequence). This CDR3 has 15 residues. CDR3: CSARSSVAGYNEQFF. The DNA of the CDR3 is TGCAGTGCTAGATCCTCGGTTGCGGGCTACAATGAGCAGTTCTTC.

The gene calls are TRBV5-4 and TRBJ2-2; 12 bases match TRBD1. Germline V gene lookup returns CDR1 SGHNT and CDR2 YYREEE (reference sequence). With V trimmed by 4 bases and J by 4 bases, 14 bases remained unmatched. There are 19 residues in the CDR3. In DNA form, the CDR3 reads TGTGCCAGCAGCACGGGCGGGGGACAGGGGGCGAGGGGCACCGGGGAGCTGTTTTTT. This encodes CASSTGGGQGARGTGELFF.

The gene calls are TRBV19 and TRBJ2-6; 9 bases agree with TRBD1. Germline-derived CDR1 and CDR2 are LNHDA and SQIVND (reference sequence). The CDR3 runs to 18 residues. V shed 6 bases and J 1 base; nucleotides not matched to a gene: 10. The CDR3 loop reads CASRTLGQGSSGANVLTF. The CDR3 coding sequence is TGTGCCAGTAGAACCCTGGGACAGGGAAGTTCTGGGGCCAACGTCCTGACTTTC.

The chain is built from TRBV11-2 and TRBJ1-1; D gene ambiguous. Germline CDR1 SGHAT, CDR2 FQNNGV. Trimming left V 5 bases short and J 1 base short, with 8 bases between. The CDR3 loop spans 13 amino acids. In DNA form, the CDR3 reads TGTGCCAGCAGCCCGGACGGGAACACTGAAGCTTTCTTT. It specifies CASSPDGNTEAFF.

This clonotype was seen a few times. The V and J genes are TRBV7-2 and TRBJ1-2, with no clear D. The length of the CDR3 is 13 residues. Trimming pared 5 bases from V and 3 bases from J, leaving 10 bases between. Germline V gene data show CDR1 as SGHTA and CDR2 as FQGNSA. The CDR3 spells CASSPDEYYGYTF. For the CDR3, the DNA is TGTGCCAGCAGCCCTGACGAGTACTATGGCTACACCTTC.

This chain's CDR3 is CSARDPQTSLSEQYF. The CDR3 DNA follows: TGCAGTGCTAGAGATCCCCAGACTAGCCTCAGCGAGCAGTACTTC. The chain joins TRBV20-1 to TRBJ2-7, with 7 bases matching TRBD2. The germline CDR1 and CDR2 sequences are DFQATT and SNEGSKA (reference sequence). J lost 6 bases, V lost 0 bases, and 11 bases had no gene match. CDR3 length equals 15 residues.

The CDR3 reads CASGFATRNSPLHF. The CDR3 nucleotides read TGTGCCAGCGGCTTCGCTACTAGGAATTCACCCCTCCACTTT. The gene calls are TRBV27 and TRBJ1-6; no reliable D call. This CDR3 is 14 amino acids long. Germline V gene lookup returns CDR1 MNHEY and CDR2 SMNVEV (reference sequence). V was shortened by 8 bases and J by 7 bases, with 15 bases between the two germline ends.

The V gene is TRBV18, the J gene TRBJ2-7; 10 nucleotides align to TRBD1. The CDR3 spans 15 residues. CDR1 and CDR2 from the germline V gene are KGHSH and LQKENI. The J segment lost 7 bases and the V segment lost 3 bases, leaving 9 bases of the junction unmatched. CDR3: CASSPVGTGEGEQYF. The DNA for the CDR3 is TGTGCCAGCTCACCGGTTGGGACAGGGGAAGGAGAGCAGTACTTC.

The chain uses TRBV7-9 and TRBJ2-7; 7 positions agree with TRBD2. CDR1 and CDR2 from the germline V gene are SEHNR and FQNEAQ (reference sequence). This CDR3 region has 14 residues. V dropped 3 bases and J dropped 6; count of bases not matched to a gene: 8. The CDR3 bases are TGTGCCAGCAGCTTCACCCTAGCGGACTCCGAGCAGTACTTC. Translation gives CASSFTLADSEQYF.

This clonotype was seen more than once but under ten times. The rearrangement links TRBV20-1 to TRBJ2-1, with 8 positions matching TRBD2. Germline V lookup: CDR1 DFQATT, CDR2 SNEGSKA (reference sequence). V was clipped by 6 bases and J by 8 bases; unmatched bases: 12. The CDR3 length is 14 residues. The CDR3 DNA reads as TGCAGTGCCCCCCTCAGGGCGGGAGGATATGAGCAGTTCTTC. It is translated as CSAPLRAGGYEQFF.

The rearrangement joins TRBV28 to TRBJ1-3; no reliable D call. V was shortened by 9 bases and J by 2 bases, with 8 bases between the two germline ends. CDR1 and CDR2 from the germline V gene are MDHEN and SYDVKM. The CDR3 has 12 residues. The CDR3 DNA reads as TGTGCCAGTACCTTGGCTGGAAACACCATATATTTT. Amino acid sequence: CASTLAGNTIYF.

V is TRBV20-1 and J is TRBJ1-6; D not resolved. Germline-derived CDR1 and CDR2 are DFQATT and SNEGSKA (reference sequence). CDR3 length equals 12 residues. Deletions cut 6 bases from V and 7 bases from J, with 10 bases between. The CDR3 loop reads CSAPRRNSPLHF. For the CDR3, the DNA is TGCAGTGCGCCCCGTAGGAATTCACCCCTCCACTTT.

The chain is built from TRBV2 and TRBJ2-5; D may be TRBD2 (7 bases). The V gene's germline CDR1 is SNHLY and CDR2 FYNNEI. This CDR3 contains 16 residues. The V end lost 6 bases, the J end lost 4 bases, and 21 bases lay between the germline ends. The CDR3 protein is CASRATGGGLGETQYF. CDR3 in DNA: TGTGCCAGCAGGGCGACTGGGGGGGGGCTTGGAGAGACCCAGTACTTC.

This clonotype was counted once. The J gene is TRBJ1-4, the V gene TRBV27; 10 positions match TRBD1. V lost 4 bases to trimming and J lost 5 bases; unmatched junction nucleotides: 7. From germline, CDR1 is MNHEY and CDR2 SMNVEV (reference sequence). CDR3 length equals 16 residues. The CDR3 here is CASSSGPGQGNEKLFF. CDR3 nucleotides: TGTGCCAGCAGTTCCGGACCGGGACAGGGGAATGAAAAACTGTTTTTT. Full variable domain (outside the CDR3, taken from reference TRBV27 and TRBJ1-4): EAQVTQNPRYLITVTGKKLTVTCSQNMNHEYMSWYRQDPGLGLRQIYYSMNVEVTDKGDVPEGYKVSRKEKRNFPLILESPSPNQTSLYFCASSSGPGQGNEKLFFGSGTQLSVL.

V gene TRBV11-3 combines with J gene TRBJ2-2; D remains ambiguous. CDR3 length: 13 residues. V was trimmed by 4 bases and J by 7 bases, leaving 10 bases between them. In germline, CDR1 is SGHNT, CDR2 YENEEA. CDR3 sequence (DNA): TGTGCCAGCAGCTCCAGGTTAGGCGGGGAGCTGTTTTTT. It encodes CASSSRLGGELFF.

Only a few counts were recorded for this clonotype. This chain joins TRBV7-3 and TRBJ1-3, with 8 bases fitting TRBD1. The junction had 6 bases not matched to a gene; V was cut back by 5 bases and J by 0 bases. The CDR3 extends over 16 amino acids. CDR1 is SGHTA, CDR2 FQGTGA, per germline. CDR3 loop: CASSRDRSSSGNTIYF. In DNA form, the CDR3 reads TGTGCCAGCAGCAGGGACAGGTCGAGCTCTGGAAACACCATATATTTT.

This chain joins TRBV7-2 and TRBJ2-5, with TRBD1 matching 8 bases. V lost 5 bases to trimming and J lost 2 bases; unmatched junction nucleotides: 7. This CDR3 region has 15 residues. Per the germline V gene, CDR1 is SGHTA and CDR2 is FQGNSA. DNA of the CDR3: TGTGCCAGCAGCCTACGTGGACAGGGACAAGAGACCCAGTACTTC. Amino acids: CASSLRGQGQETQYF. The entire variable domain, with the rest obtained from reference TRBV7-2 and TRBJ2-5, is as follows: GAGVSQSPSNKVTEKGKDVELRCDPISGHTALYWYRQSLGQGLEFLIYFQGNSAPDKSGLPSDRFSAERTGGSVSTLTIQRTQQEDSAVYLCASSLRGQGQETQYFGPGTRLLVL.

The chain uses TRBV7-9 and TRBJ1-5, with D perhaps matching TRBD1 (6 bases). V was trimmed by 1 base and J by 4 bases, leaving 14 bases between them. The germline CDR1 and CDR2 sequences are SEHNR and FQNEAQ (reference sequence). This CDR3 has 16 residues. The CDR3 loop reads CASSLGGAGTNQPQHF. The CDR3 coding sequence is TGTGCCAGCAGCTTAGGGGGGGCAGGGACGAATCAGCCCCAGCATTTT.

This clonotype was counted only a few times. For the CDR3, the DNA is TGCAGTGCTAGGGGAGGGTTGAGCAATCAGCCCCAGCATTTT. Encoded protein: CSARGGLSNQPQHF. The V and J genes are TRBV20-1 and TRBJ1-5, with D unclear. Between the trimmed V and J ends, which lost 3 bases and 1 base, there was a span of 10 bases. The CDR3 is made up of 14 amino acids. Germline CDR1 and CDR2: DFQATT and SNEGSKA (reference sequence).

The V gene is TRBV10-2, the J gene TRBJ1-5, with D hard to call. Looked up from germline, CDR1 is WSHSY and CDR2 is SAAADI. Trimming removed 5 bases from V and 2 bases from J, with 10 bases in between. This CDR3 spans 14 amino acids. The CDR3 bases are TGCGCCAGCAGTCTCTCTAGGGGCAATCAGCCCCAGCATTTT. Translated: CASSLSRGNQPQHF.

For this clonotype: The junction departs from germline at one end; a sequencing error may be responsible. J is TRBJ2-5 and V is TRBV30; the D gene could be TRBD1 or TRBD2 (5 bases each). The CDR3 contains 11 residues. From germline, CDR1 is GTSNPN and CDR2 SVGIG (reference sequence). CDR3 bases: TGTGCCCGGAGGCTACTGGGGGCCCAGTACTTC. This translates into CARRLLGAQYF.

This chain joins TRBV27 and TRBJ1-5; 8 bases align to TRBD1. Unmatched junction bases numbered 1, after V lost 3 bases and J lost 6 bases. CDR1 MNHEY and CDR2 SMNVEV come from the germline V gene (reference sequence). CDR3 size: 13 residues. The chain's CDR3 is CASSFDRGQPQHF. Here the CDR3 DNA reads TGTGCCAGCAGTTTCGACAGGGGTCAGCCCCAGCATTTT.

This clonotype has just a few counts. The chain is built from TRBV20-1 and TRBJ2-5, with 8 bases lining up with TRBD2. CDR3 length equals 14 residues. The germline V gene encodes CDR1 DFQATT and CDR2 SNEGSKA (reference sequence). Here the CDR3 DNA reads TGCAGCCCTTTAGCGGGGTCATTCCAAGAGACCCAGTACTTC. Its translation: CSPLAGSFQETQYF.